What follows describes a single TCR beta chain. Germline V lookup: CDR1 SGHRS, CDR2 YFSETQ. J lost 8 bases, V lost 2 bases, and 3 bases had no gene match. The length of the CDR3 is 13 residues. The record originates from a study of beta chain features in type 1 diabetes. What was sequenced were expressed TCRB transcripts, since all of the isolated RNA had been reverse transcribed. Some clones are missing from TCRdb's copy, which holds only in-frame ones; the method was immunoSEQ multiplex PCR. Of roughly 330,000 clones listed, about 10% were seen once; the top ten hold approximately 0.016%. Purities in excess of 98% were seen in all sorted populations.

This TCR came from a woman in her 30s in good health. The sequencing input was naive CD4+ T cells from blood. The rearrangement joins TRBV5-1 to TRBJ2-1; 8 nucleotides agree with TRBD1. The CDR3: CASSFPDRDEQFF. The CDR3 DNA reads TGCGCCAGCAGCTTTCCGGACAGGGATGAGCAGTTCTTC.